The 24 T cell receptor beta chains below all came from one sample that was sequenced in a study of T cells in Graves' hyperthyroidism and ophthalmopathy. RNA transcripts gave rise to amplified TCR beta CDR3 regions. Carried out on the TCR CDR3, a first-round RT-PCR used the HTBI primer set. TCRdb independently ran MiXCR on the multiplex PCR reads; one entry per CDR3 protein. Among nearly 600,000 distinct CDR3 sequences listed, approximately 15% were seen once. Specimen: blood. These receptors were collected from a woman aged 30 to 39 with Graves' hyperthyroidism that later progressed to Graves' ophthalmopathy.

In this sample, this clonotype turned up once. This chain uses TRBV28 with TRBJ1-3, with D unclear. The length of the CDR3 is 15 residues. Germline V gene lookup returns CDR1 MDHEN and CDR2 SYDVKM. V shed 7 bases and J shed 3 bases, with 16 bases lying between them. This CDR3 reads CASTKLPEGGNTIYF. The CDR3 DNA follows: TGTGCCAGCACCAAACTCCCGGAGGGTGGAAACACCATATATTTT. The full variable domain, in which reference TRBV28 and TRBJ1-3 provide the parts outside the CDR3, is DVKVTQSSRYLVKRTGEKVFLECVQDMDHENMFWYRQDPGLGLRLIYFSYDVKMKEKGDIPEGYSVSREKKERFSLILESASTNQTSMYLCASTKLPEGGNTIYFGEGSWLTVV.

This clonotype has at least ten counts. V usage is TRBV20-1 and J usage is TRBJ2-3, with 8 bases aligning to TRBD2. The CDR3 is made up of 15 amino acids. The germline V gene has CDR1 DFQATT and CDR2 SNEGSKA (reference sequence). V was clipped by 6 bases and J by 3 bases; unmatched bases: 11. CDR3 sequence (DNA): TGCAGTGCCGGGTCAGCGGGAGTGTGGACAGATACGCAGTATTTT. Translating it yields CSAGSAGVWTDTQYF.

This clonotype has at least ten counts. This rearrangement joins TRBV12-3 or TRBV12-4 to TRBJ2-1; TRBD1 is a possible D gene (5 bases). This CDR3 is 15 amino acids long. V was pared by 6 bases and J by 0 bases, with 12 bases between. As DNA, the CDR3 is TGTGCCAGCAGCGATTACAGGAGCTCCTACAATGAGCAGTTCTTC. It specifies CASSDYRSSYNEQFF.

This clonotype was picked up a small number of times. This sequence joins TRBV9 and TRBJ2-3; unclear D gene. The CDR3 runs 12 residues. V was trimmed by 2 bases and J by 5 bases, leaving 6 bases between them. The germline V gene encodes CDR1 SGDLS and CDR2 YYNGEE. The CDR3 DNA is TGTGCCAGCAGCGTCGGAGAAGATACGCAGTATTTT. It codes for CASSVGEDTQYF. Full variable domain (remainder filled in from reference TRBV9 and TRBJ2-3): DSGVTQTPKHLITATGQRVTLRCSPRSGDLSVYWYQQSLDQGLQFLIQYYNGEERAKGNILERFSAQQFPDLHSELNLSSLELGDSALYFCASSVGEDTQYFGPGTRLTVL.

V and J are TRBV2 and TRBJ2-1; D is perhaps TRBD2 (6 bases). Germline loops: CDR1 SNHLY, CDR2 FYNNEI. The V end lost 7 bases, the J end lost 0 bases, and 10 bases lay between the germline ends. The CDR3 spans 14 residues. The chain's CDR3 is CASKAGSSYNEQFF. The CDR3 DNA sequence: TGTGCCAGCAAGGCGGGGAGCTCCTACAATGAGCAGTTCTTC.

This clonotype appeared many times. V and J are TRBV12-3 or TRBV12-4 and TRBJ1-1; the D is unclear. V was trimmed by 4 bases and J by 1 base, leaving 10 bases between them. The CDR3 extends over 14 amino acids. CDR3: CASSYQTENTEAFF. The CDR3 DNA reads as TGTGCCAGCAGTTACCAAACAGAGAACACTGAAGCTTTCTTT.

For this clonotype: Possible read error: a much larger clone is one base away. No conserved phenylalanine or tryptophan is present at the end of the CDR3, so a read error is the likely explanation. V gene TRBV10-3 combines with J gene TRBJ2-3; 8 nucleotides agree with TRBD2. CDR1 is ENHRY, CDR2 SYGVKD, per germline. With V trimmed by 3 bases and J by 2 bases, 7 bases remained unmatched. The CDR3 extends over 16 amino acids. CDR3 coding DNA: TGTGCCATCAGTGACAGGGCGGGAGGCCTCACAGATACGCAGTATCTT. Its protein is CAISDRAGGLTDTQYL.

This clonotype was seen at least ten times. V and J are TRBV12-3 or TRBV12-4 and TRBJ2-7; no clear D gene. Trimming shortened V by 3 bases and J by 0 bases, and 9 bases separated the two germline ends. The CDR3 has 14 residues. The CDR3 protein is CASSFTASSYEQYF. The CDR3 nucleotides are TGTGCCAGCAGTTTCACGGCGAGCTCCTACGAGCAGTACTTC.

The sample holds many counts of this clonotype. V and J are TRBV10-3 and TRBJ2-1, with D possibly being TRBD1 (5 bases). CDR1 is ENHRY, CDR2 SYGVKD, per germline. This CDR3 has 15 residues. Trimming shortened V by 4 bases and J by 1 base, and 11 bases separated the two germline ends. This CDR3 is CAISGSQGSYNEQFF. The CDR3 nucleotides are TGTGCCATCAGTGGTTCTCAGGGATCCTACAATGAGCAGTTCTTC.

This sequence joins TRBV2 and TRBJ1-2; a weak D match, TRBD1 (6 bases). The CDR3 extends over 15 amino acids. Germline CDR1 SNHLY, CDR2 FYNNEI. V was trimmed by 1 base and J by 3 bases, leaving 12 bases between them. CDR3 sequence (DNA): TGTGCCAGCAGTGAAGATTGGGGGCATGACTATGGCTACACCTTC. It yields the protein CASSEDWGHDYGYTF.

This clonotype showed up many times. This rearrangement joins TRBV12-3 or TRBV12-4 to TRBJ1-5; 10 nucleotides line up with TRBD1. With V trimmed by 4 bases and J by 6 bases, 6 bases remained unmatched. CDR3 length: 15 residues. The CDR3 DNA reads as TGTGCCAGCAGTTCGACCGGGACAGGGGTTCAGCCCCAGCATTTT. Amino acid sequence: CASSSTGTGVQPQHF.

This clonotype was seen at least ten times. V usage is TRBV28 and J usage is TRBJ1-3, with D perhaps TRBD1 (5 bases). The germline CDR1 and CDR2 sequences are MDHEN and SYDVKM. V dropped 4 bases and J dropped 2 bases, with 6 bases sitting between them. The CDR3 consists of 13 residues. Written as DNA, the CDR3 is TGTGCCAGCAGTTGGGGGGCTGGAAACACCATATATTTT. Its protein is CASSWGAGNTIYF. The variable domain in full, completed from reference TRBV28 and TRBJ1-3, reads DVKVTQSSRYLVKRTGEKVFLECVQDMDHENMFWYRQDPGLGLRLIYFSYDVKMKEKGDIPEGYSVSREKKERFSLILESASTNQTSMYLCASSWGAGNTIYFGEGSWLTVV.

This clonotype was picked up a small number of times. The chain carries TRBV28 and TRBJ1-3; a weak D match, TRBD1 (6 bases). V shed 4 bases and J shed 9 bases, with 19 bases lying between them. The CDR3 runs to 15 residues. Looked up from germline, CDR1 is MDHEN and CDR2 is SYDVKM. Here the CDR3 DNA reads TGTGCCAGCAGTTCCACGGACAGTTTTTCATCCACCATATATTTT. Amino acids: CASSSTDSFSSTIYF. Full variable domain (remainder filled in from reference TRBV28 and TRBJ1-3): DVKVTQSSRYLVKRTGEKVFLECVQDMDHENMFWYRQDPGLGLRLIYFSYDVKMKEKGDIPEGYSVSREKKERFSLILESASTNQTSMYLCASSSTDSFSSTIYFGEGSWLTVV.

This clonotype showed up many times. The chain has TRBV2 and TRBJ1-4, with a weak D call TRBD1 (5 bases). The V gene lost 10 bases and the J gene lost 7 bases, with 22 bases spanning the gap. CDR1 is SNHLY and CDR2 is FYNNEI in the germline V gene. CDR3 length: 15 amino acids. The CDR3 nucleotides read TGTGCCACCATTGGGGACCTCGGGCTTGGTGAAAAACTGTTTTTT. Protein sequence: CATIGDLGLGEKLFF.

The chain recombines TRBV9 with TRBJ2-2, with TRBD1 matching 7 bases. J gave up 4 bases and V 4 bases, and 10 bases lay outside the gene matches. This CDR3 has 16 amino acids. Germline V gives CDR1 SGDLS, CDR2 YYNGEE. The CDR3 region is CASSPTQGTATGELFF. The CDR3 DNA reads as TGTGCCAGCAGCCCTACACAGGGGACGGCCACCGGGGAGCTGTTTTTT.

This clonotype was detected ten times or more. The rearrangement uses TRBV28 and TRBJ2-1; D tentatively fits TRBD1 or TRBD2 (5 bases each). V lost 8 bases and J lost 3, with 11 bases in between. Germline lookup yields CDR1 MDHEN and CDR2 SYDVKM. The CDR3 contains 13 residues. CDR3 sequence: CASDGTHYNEQFF. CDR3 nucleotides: TGTGCCAGCGATGGGACGCACTACAATGAGCAGTTCTTC.

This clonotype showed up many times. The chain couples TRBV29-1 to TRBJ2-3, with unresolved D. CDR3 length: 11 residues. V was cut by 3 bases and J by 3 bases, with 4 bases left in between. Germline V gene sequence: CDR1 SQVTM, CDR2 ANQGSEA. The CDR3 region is CSVDGTDTQYF. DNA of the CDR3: TGCAGCGTTGACGGAACAGATACGCAGTATTTT.

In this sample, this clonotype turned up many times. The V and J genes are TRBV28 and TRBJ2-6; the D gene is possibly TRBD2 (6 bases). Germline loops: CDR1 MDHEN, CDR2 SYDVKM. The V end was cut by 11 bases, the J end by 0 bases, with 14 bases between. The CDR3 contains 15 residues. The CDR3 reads CAARGGTSGANVLTF. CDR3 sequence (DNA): TGTGCCGCGAGAGGAGGGACCTCTGGGGCCAACGTCCTGACTTTC.

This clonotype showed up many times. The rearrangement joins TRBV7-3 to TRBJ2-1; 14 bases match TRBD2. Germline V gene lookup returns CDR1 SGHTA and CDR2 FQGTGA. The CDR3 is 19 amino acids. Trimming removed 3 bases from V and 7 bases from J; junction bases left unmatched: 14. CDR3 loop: CASSFGTSGRRTSLNEQFF. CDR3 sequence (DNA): TGTGCCAGCAGCTTCGGGACTAGCGGGAGAAGAACTAGTTTGAATGAGCAGTTCTTC. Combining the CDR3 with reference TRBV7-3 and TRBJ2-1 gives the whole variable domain GAGVSQTPSNKVTEKGKYVELRCDPISGHTALYWYRQSLGQGPEFLIYFQGTGAADDSGLPNDRFFAVRPEGSVSTLKIQRTERGDSAVYLCASSFGTSGRRTSLNEQFFGPGTRLTVL.

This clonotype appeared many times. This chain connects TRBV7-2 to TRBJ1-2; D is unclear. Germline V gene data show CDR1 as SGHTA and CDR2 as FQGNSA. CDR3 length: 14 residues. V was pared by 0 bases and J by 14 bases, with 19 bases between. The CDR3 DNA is TGTGCCAGCAGCTTAGCGCTAATAACACAACCTCTAACCTTC. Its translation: CASSLALITQPLTF.

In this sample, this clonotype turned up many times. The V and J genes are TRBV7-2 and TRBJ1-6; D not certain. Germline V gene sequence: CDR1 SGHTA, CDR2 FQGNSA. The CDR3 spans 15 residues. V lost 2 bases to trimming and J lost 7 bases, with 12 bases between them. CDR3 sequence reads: CASSLQDGTNSPLHF. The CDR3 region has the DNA TGTGCCAGCAGCTTACAGGACGGAACGAATTCACCCCTCCACTTT.

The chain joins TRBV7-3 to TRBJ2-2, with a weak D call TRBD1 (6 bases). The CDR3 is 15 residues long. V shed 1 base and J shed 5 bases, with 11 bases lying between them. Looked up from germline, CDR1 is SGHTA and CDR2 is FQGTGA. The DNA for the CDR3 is TGTGCCAGCAGCTTAAACTCTAGGGGGACCGGGGAGCTGTTTTTT. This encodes CASSLNSRGTGELFF.

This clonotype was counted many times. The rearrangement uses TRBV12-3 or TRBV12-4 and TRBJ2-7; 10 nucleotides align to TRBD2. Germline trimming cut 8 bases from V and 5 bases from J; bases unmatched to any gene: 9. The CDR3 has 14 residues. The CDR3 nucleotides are TGTGCCAGCGGACGGGCTAGCGGGAGAGACGAGCAGTACTTC. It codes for CASGRASGRDEQYF.

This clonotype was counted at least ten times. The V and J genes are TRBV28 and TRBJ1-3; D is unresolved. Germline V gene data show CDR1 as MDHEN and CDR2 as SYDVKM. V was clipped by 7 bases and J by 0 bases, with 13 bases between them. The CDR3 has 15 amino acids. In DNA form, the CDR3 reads TGTGCCAGCACCCTCCCCCGTCACTCTGGAAACACCATATATTTT. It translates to CASTLPRHSGNTIYF.